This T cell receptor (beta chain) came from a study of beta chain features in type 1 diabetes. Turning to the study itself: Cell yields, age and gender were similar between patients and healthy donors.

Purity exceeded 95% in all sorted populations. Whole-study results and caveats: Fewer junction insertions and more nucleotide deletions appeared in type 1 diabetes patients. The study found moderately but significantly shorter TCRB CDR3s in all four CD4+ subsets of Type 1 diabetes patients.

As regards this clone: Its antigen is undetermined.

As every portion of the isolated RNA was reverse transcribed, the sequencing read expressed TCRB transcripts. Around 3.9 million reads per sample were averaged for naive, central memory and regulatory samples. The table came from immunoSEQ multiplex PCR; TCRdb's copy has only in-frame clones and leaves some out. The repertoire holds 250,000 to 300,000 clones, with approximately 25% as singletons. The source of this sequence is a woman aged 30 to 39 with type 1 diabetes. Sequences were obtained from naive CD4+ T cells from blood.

The CDR3 reads CAMDRGSNQPQHF. The CDR3 DNA reads TGTGCCATGGACAGGGGGAGCAATCAGCCCCAGCATTTT. This chain uses TRBV7-3 with TRBJ1-5; TRBD1 aligns across 10 bases. This CDR3 is 13 amino acids long. Germline-derived CDR1 and CDR2 are SGHTA and FQGTGA. V lost 10 bases, J lost 1 base, and 1 base stayed unmatched. Combining the CDR3 with reference TRBV7-3 and TRBJ1-5 gives the whole variable domain GAGVSQTPSNKVTEKGKYVELRCDPISGHTALYWYRQSLGQGPEFLIYFQGTGAADDSGLPNDRFFAVRPEGSVSTLKIQRTERGDSAVYLCAMDRGSNQPQHFGDGTRLSIL.